A selection of T cell receptor beta chains follows, all from one sample in a study of regulatory T cells in long-lasting Graves disease. TCRdb re-called the multiplex PCR reads through MiXCR, storing one row per CDR3 protein. The sample carries 450,000 to 700,000 distinct CDR3 sequences, roughly 12% recorded once. These same records also appear under a second study, on T cells in Graves' hyperthyroidism and ophthalmopathy.

The sequences come from peripheral blood mononuclear cells (PBMCs), collected at new diagnosis, from a patient treated with antithyroid drugs. The source of these receptors is a man younger than 40 with Graves disease. The CDR3 runs from the conserved cysteine through the conserved F or W. Fields, in order: CDR3 DNA, CDR3 protein, CDR3 length, V gene, clone size, D gene, J gene. A D gene is named only where the DNA matches it firmly. Where a row states a size, it is once, few, many or the class of an expanded clone; other rows omit it.

CDR3nt: TGTGCCAGCAGCGTTAGAGGGGGGACAGGTCCACCGTATTTT; CDR3aa: CASSVRGGTGPPYF; len: 14; v_gene: TRBV7-6; abundance: many; d_gene: TRBD1; j_gene: TRBJ2-3
CDR3nt: TGTGCCAGCACCCTATCTAGTGGGGGTGGGACTGAAGCTTTCTTT; CDR3aa: CASTLSSGGGTEAFF; len: 15; v_gene: TRBV6-1; abundance: many; d_gene: -; j_gene: TRBJ1-1
CDR3nt: TGCAGCGTTGAATTTCCGGGGGCTGGGGCCAACGTCCTGACTTTC; CDR3aa: CSVEFPGAGANVLTF; len: 15; v_gene: TRBV29-1; abundance: few; d_gene: -; j_gene: TRBJ2-6
CDR3nt: TGTGCCACCAGCAGAGATGCGGAGACCCAGTACTTC; CDR3aa: CATSRDAETQYF; len: 12; v_gene: TRBV15; abundance: few; d_gene: -; j_gene: TRBJ2-5
CDR3nt: TGCGCCAGCAGCCGGGGATTTGTGAACACTGAAGCTTTCTTT; CDR3aa: CASSRGFVNTEAFF; len: 14; v_gene: TRBV5-1; abundance: many; d_gene: -; j_gene: TRBJ1-1
CDR3nt: TGCAGCGTTGCCTCGACACCCGGGAGCACAGATACGCAGTATTTT; CDR3aa: CSVASTPGSTDTQYF; len: 15; v_gene: TRBV29-1; abundance: many; d_gene: -; j_gene: TRBJ2-3
CDR3nt: TGTGCCAGCAGCTCACAGGGACAGGCGCTCACCGGGGAGCTGTTTTTT; CDR3aa: CASSSQGQALTGELFF; len: 16; v_gene: TRBV7-9; abundance: -; d_gene: TRBD1; j_gene: TRBJ2-2
CDR3nt: TGTGCCAGCGGTTTTCGTCGGCAAGAGACCCAGTACTTC; CDR3aa: CASGFRRQETQYF; len: 13; v_gene: TRBV12-3/TRBV12-4; abundance: -; d_gene: -; j_gene: TRBJ2-5
CDR3nt: TGTGCCAGCAGTTTGCCTAGCGGGAGGGGGGGCAATGAGCAGTTCTTC; CDR3aa: CASSLPSGRGGNEQFF; len: 16; v_gene: TRBV12-3/TRBV12-4; abundance: many; d_gene: TRBD2; j_gene: TRBJ2-1
CDR3nt: TGTGCCAGCAGCTTAGTAGCCTCGGCCCAGCATTTT; CDR3aa: CASSLVASAQHF; len: 12; v_gene: TRBV7-2; abundance: few; d_gene: -; j_gene: TRBJ1-5
CDR3nt: TGCAGTGCCCTCGGCGGCCTAGCGGGGGCCCAAGAGACCCAGTACTTC; CDR3aa: CSALGGLAGAQETQYF; len: 16; v_gene: TRBV20-1; abundance: few; d_gene: TRBD2; j_gene: TRBJ2-5
CDR3nt: TGTGCCTGGAGTCCACTAGCGGGAGTCGACACCGGGGAGCTGTTTTTT; CDR3aa: CAWSPLAGVDTGELFF; len: 16; v_gene: TRBV30; abundance: few; d_gene: TRBD2; j_gene: TRBJ2-2
CDR3nt: TGTGCCAGCAGCCAAGAGACAGGGAATTTACCCCTCCACTTT; CDR3aa: CASSQETGNLPLHF; len: 14; v_gene: TRBV14; abundance: -; d_gene: TRBD1; j_gene: TRBJ1-6
CDR3nt: TGTGCCAGCAGCCGAAGGGGAGGGTATGGCTACACCTTC; CDR3aa: CASSRRGGYGYTF; len: 13; v_gene: TRBV12-3/TRBV12-4; abundance: many; d_gene: -; j_gene: TRBJ1-2
CDR3nt: TGTGCCAGCTCGATTGGCCCCGGGGGAGGCTATGGCTACACCTTC; CDR3aa: CASSIGPGGGYGYTF; len: 15; v_gene: TRBV18; abundance: many; d_gene: -; j_gene: TRBJ1-2
CDR3nt: TGTGCCAGCAGTCCCAGAGGGCCCATTGATGAGCAGTTCTTC; CDR3aa: CASSPRGPIDEQFF; len: 14; v_gene: TRBV6-2/TRBV6-3; abundance: many; d_gene: -; j_gene: TRBJ2-1
CDR3nt: TGTGCCAGCACCCCCGGGATAAAGAATGAGCAGTTCTTC; CDR3aa: CASTPGIKNEQFF; len: 13; v_gene: TRBV13; abundance: -; d_gene: -; j_gene: TRBJ2-1
CDR3nt: TGTGCCAGCAGTTACTTAGGGGGTGGCTACACCTTC; CDR3aa: CASSYLGGGYTF; len: 12; v_gene: TRBV6-9; abundance: many; d_gene: -; j_gene: TRBJ1-2
CDR3nt: TGTGCCAGCAGAAAAGAACAGGGGTACACTGAAGCTTTCTTT; CDR3aa: CASRKEQGYTEAFF; len: 14; v_gene: TRBV2; abundance: many; d_gene: TRBD1; j_gene: TRBJ1-1
CDR3nt: TGTGCCAGCTCACCACGACCCTGGCAAAATGAAAAACTGTTTTTT; CDR3aa: CASSPRPWQNEKLFF; len: 15; v_gene: TRBV18; abundance: many; d_gene: -; j_gene: TRBJ1-4
CDR3nt: TGTGCCAGCAGTTCAGTAGCGGGAGTAAATGAGCAGTTCTTC; CDR3aa: CASSSVAGVNEQFF; len: 14; v_gene: TRBV27; abundance: once; d_gene: TRBD2; j_gene: TRBJ2-1
CDR3nt: TGTGCCAGCAGCTTGGGACTCACTAGCGGGAGGACCCACGAGCAGTACTTC; CDR3aa: CASSLGLTSGRTHEQYF; len: 17; v_gene: TRBV5-6; abundance: many; d_gene: TRBD2; j_gene: TRBJ2-7
CDR3nt: TGCAGTGCTACCTCGGGCGGGGGTGAAAAACTGTTTTTT; CDR3aa: CSATSGGGEKLFF; len: 13; v_gene: TRBV20-1; abundance: -; d_gene: -; j_gene: TRBJ1-4
CDR3nt: TGTGCCAGTAGCAGGCTGAGGGCGGGACTAGCGGACTACGAGCAGTACTTC; CDR3aa: CASSRLRAGLADYEQYF; len: 17; v_gene: TRBV19; abundance: few; d_gene: TRBD2; j_gene: TRBJ2-7
CDR3nt: TGCAGCGTTGAAACAGGGGATGGAGAAACTGAAGCTTTCTTT; CDR3aa: CSVETGDGETEAFF; len: 14; v_gene: TRBV29-1; abundance: many; d_gene: TRBD1; j_gene: TRBJ1-1
CDR3nt: TGTGCCATCAGCCAGGAGGGGGAAAAACTGTTTTTT; CDR3aa: CAISQEGEKLFF; len: 12; v_gene: TRBV10-3; abundance: many; d_gene: -; j_gene: TRBJ1-4
CDR3nt: TGTGCCAGCAGCACACCCCAGGGACGTGTATACAATGAGCAGTTCTTC; CDR3aa: CASSTPQGRVYNEQFF; len: 16; v_gene: TRBV12-3/TRBV12-4; abundance: -; d_gene: -; j_gene: TRBJ2-1
CDR3nt: TGTGCCAGCAGCCGGACTAGCGGCTTCAATGAGCAGTTCTTC; CDR3aa: CASSRTSGFNEQFF; len: 14; v_gene: TRBV7-2; abundance: many; d_gene: TRBD2; j_gene: TRBJ2-1
CDR3nt: TGTGCCAGCAGGACCGGGACAGGGAGGACAGATACGCAGTATTTT; CDR3aa: CASRTGTGRTDTQYF; len: 15; v_gene: TRBV27; abundance: many; d_gene: TRBD1; j_gene: TRBJ2-3
CDR3nt: TGTGCCAGCAGAAAACACCGGGACAGGTATAATGAGCAGTTCTTC; CDR3aa: CASRKHRDRYNEQFF; len: 15; v_gene: TRBV6-2/TRBV6-3; abundance: many; d_gene: TRBD1; j_gene: TRBJ2-1
CDR3nt: TGCAGTGCTAGAGATCACGGCGGGGGCTCCTACAATGAGCAGTTCTTC; CDR3aa: CSARDHGGGSYNEQFF; len: 16; v_gene: TRBV20-1; abundance: -; d_gene: TRBD2; j_gene: TRBJ2-1
CDR3nt: TGTGCCACCAGTGTCGGCAGGGACCGCTTACGACAAGAGACCCAGTACTTC; CDR3aa: CATSVGRDRLRQETQYF; len: 17; v_gene: TRBV24-1; abundance: few; d_gene: -; j_gene: TRBJ2-5
CDR3nt: TGTGCCAGCAGCGTGGAACGAGTAGACACCGGGGAGCTGTTTTTT; CDR3aa: CASSVERVDTGELFF; len: 15; v_gene: TRBV9; abundance: -; d_gene: -; j_gene: TRBJ2-2
CDR3nt: TGTGCCAGCAGCCAAGACTCGGAGGCCCAGTACTTC; CDR3aa: CASSQDSEAQYF; len: 12; v_gene: TRBV14; abundance: many; d_gene: -; j_gene: TRBJ2-5
CDR3nt: TGTGCCAGCAGCTTAGCTGTCAGCACAGATACGCAGTATTTT; CDR3aa: CASSLAVSTDTQYF; len: 14; v_gene: TRBV5-1; abundance: many; d_gene: -; j_gene: TRBJ2-3
CDR3nt: TGTGCCATCAGTGCCACGCGAGGGAGCGTTGAAGCTTTCTTT; CDR3aa: CAISATRGSVEAFF; len: 14; v_gene: TRBV10-3; abundance: many; d_gene: -; j_gene: TRBJ1-1
CDR3nt: TGTGCCACCTGGTACCGGGACAGGGTTGAGACCCAGTACTTC; CDR3aa: CATWYRDRVETQYF; len: 14; v_gene: TRBV24-1; abundance: -; d_gene: TRBD1; j_gene: TRBJ2-5
CDR3nt: TGTGCCAGCATGTTCACCCTAGGGGACGGCTACACCTTC; CDR3aa: CASMFTLGDGYTF; len: 13; v_gene: TRBV12-3/TRBV12-4; abundance: few; d_gene: -; j_gene: TRBJ1-2
CDR3nt: TGTGCCAGCAGCCAACACAAGGGACCTACTAGCTACACCTTC; CDR3aa: CASSQHKGPTSYTF; len: 14; v_gene: TRBV12-3/TRBV12-4; abundance: many; d_gene: -; j_gene: TRBJ1-2
CDR3nt: TGTGCCATCAGCGCGGGGGGGCGGACCGGGGAGCTGTTTTTT; CDR3aa: CAISAGGRTGELFF; len: 14; v_gene: TRBV10-3; abundance: many; d_gene: TRBD2; j_gene: TRBJ2-2
CDR3nt: TGTGCCAGCAGCCCGGATGGGAGTTTGCCCGGGGATACGCAGTATTTT; CDR3aa: CASSPDGSLPGDTQYF; len: 16; v_gene: TRBV5-6; abundance: many; d_gene: -; j_gene: TRBJ2-3
CDR3nt: TGTGCCAGCAGCCCCCGGGGGTCACCCCTCCACTTT; CDR3aa: CASSPRGSPLHF; len: 12; v_gene: TRBV3-1; abundance: -; d_gene: -; j_gene: TRBJ1-6
CDR3nt: TGTGCCAGCAGTGAAGCGGGGACGACCCAGTACTTC; CDR3aa: CASSEAGTTQYF; len: 12; v_gene: TRBV2; abundance: -; d_gene: -; j_gene: TRBJ2-5
CDR3nt: TGTGCCAGCAGTTTATACTTGGCATCACCCCTCCACTTT; CDR3aa: CASSLYLASPLHF; len: 13; v_gene: TRBV27; abundance: many; d_gene: -; j_gene: TRBJ1-6
CDR3nt: TGTGCCTGGAGTCCAGGGACCTACGAGCAGTACTTC; CDR3aa: CAWSPGTYEQYF; len: 12; v_gene: TRBV30; abundance: many; d_gene: -; j_gene: TRBJ2-7
CDR3nt: TGTGCCAGCTCGTGGGGCCCCAGCGGGATATTCACAGATACGCAGTATTTT; CDR3aa: CASSWGPSGIFTDTQYF; len: 17; v_gene: TRBV12-3/TRBV12-4; abundance: many; d_gene: TRBD2; j_gene: TRBJ2-3
CDR3nt: TGTGCCAGCACTCGCAGTGGGGACAGGGGACATTACTCTGGAAACACCATATATTTT; CDR3aa: CASTRSGDRGHYSGNTIYF; len: 19; v_gene: TRBV12-3/TRBV12-4; abundance: few; d_gene: TRBD1; j_gene: TRBJ1-3
CDR3nt: TGTGCCAGCTCCTGGGGGCCCGAGGGATCCGGGGAGCTGTTTTTT; CDR3aa: CASSWGPEGSGELFF; len: 15; v_gene: TRBV3-1; abundance: many; d_gene: -; j_gene: TRBJ2-2
CDR3nt: TGTGCCAGCAGCACCTTTGGCAGGGCCACCGGGGAGCTGTTTTTT; CDR3aa: CASSTFGRATGELFF; len: 15; v_gene: TRBV25-1; abundance: -; d_gene: -; j_gene: TRBJ2-2
CDR3nt: TGTGCCAGTAGTATAGAATCACAGGGGCGGGCTTTCTTT; CDR3aa: CASSIESQGRAFF; len: 13; v_gene: TRBV19; abundance: many; d_gene: TRBD1; j_gene: TRBJ1-1
CDR3nt: TGTGCCAGCAGCTTAACCCTGCAGCTACATCATAGCAATCAGCCCCAGCATTTT; CDR3aa: CASSLTLQLHHSNQPQHF; len: 18; v_gene: TRBV7-3; abundance: many; d_gene: -; j_gene: TRBJ1-5
CDR3nt: TGTGCCAGCAGGCCCCAGGGCCTGAACACTGAAGCTTTCTTT; CDR3aa: CASRPQGLNTEAFF; len: 14; v_gene: TRBV2; abundance: -; d_gene: -; j_gene: TRBJ1-1
CDR3nt: TGCGCCAGCAGCTTGATCGAGGGGCACATTCAGTACTTC; CDR3aa: CASSLIEGHIQYF; len: 13; v_gene: TRBV5-1; abundance: -; d_gene: -; j_gene: TRBJ2-4
CDR3nt: TGTGCCATCGGCCAGGGGCGGGGGAGCACAGATACGCAGTATTTT; CDR3aa: CAIGQGRGSTDTQYF; len: 15; v_gene: TRBV10-3; abundance: few; d_gene: -; j_gene: TRBJ2-3
CDR3nt: TGCAGTGCTTTTGGGGGCACGAACACTGAAGCTTTCTTT; CDR3aa: CSAFGGTNTEAFF; len: 13; v_gene: TRBV20-1; abundance: many; d_gene: -; j_gene: TRBJ1-1
CDR3nt: TGTGCCAGCAGGGTAATGGGGCTAAGGTTCAATGAGCAGTTCTTC; CDR3aa: CASRVMGLRFNEQFF; len: 15; v_gene: TRBV2; abundance: many; d_gene: -; j_gene: TRBJ2-1
CDR3nt: TGCGCCAGCAGCCAGCGGGGACTAGCGACCGGGGAGCTGTTTTTT; CDR3aa: CASSQRGLATGELFF; len: 15; v_gene: TRBV4-1; abundance: few; d_gene: TRBD2; j_gene: TRBJ2-2
CDR3nt: TGTGCCAGCAGCTTAGTACGGATGAACACTGAAGCTTTCTTT; CDR3aa: CASSLVRMNTEAFF; len: 14; v_gene: TRBV7-9; abundance: many; d_gene: -; j_gene: TRBJ1-1
CDR3nt: TGCGCCAGCAGTGAGTCTGGGGTATGGGGACTAGCGGACACCGGGGAGCTGTTTTTT; CDR3aa: CASSESGVWGLADTGELFF; len: 19; v_gene: TRBV10-1; abundance: many; d_gene: TRBD2; j_gene: TRBJ2-2